Detailed here is one T cell receptor beta chain. Looked up from germline, CDR1 is LNHNV and CDR2 is YYDKDF (reference sequence). The CDR3 is made up of 19 amino acids. With 0 bases removed from V and 11 bases from J, the gap between germline ends came to 26 bases. TCRdb processed the RT-PCR reads anew with MiXCR; each CDR3 protein has one entry. The profile covers about 680,000 distinct CDR3 sequences, with approximately 15% appearing a single time and 3.6% taken by the ten largest. V and J are TRBV15 and TRBJ1-6; tentatively, D is TRBD1 (5 bases). The source material was memory CD4+ T cells from blood. The TCR sequence derives from a female donor in good health, serving as a healthy control. The CDR3 bases are TGTGCCACCAGCAGAGATCGAAGTATGGCGGGTCAGGGAAGGACACCCCTCCACTTT. Its translation: CATSRDRSMAGQGRTPLHF.